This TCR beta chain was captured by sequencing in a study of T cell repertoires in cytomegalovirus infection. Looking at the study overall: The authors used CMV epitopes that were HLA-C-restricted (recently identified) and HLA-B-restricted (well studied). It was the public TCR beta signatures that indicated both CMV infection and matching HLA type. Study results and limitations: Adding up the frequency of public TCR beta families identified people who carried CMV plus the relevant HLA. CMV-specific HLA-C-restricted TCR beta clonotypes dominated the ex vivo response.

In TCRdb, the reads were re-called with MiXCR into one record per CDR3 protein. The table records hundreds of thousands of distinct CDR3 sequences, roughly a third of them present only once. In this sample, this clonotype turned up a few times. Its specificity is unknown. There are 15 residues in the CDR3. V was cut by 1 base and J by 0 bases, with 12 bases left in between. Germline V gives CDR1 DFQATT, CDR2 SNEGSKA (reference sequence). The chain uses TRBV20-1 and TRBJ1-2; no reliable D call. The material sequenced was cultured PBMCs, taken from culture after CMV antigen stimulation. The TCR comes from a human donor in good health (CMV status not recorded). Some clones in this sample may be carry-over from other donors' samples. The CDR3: CSARVGGDPNYGYTF. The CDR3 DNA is TGCAGTGCTAGAGTCGGTGGGGATCCTAACTATGGCTACACCTTC.